Sequencing of this T cell receptor beta chain was carried out in a study of blood T cell repertoires in COVID-19. About the research overall: Sources were T cells, B-cell-depleted T cells, or PBMCs; the material itself was cDNA or gDNA.

Measured with immunoSEQ multiplex PCR; TCRdb has only the in-frame clones, and not every one. Of 280,000 or so clones listed, more than 75% are singletons. From germline, CDR1 is SGHRS and CDR2 YFSETQ. Trimming left V 2 bases short and J 0 bases short, with 12 bases between. The CDR3 extends over 16 amino acids. The receptor was isolated from a woman younger than 45 who had recovered from COVID-19. The chain links TRBV5-1 to TRBJ1-3, with D unresolved. Sequencing used peripheral blood. CDR3 DNA: TGCGCCAGCAGCTTATACCCTTCTATCTCTGGAAACACCATATATTTT. This gives the protein CASSLYPSISGNTIYF.